This T cell receptor (beta chain) was identified in a study of tumor-infiltrating lymphocytes in glioblastoma multiforme. Three nested ARM-PCR rounds with V-beta and C-beta primers built TCRB libraries. MiXCR was run by TCRdb on the multiplex PCR reads, yielding one entry per CDR3 protein. The data hold about 10,000 distinct CDR3 sequences, with about 70% observed a single time. This clonotype was detected only once. What it recognizes is unknown. The CDR3 consists of 13 residues. Trimming shortened V by 8 bases and J by 11 bases, and 20 bases separated the two germline ends. The study's findings and limits: The TCR and somatic mutation analysis included just one glioblastoma patient.

The receptor's source is a male donor with glioblastoma. Specimen: brain tumor tissue. The chain joins TRBV12-3 or TRBV12-4 to TRBJ2-3; possible D gene TRBD1, 6 bases. The CDR3 protein is CASLFKGRDMQYF. For the CDR3, the DNA is TGTGCCAGCTTATTCAAGGGCCGGGACATGCAGTATTTT.